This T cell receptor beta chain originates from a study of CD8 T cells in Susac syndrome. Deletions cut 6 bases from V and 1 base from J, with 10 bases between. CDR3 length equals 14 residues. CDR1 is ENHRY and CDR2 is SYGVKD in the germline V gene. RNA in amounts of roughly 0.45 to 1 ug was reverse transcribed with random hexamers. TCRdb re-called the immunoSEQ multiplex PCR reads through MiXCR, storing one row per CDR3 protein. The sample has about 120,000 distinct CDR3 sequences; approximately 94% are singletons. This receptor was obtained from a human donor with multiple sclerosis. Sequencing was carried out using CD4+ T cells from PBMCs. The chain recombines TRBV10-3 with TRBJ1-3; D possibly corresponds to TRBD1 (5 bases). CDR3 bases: TGTGCCATCAGCGACAGTGATTCTGGAAACACCATATATTTT. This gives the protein CAISDSDSGNTIYF.